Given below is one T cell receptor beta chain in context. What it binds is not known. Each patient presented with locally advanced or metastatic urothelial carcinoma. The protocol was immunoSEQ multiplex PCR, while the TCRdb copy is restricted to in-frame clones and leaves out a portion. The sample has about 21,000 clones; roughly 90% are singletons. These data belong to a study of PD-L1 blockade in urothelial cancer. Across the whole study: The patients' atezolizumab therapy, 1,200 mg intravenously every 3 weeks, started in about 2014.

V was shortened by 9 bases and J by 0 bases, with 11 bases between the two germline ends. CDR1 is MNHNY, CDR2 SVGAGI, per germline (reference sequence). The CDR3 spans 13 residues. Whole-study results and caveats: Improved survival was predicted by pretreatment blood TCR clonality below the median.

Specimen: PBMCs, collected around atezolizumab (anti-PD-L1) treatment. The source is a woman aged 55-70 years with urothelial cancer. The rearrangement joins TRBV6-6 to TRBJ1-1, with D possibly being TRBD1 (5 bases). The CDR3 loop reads CARPRGMNTEAFF. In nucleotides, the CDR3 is TGTGCCAGGCCGCGGGGCATGAACACTGAAGCTTTCTTT.